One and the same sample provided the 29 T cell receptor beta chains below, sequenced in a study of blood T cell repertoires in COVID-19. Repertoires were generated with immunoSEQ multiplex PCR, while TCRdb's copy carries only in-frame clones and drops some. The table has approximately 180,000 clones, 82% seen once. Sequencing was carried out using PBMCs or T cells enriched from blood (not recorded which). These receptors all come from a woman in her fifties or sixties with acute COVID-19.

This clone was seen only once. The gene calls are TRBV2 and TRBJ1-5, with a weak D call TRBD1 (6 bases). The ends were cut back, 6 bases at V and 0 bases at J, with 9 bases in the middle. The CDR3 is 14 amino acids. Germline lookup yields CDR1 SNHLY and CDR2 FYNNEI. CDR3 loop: CASSPGASNQPQHF. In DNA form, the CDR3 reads TGTGCCAGCAGCCCAGGGGCTAGCAATCAGCCCCAGCATTTT.

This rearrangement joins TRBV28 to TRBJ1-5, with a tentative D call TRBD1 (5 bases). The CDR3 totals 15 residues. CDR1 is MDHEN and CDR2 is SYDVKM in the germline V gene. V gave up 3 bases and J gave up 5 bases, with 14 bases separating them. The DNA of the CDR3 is TGTGCCAGCAGTTTTGGGGGAGGGAGCGATCAGCCCCAGCATTTT. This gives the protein CASSFGGGSDQPQHF.

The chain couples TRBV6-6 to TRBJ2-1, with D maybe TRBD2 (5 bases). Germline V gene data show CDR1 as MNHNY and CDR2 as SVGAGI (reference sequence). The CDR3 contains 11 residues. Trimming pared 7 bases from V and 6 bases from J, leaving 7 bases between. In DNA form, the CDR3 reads TGTGCCAGCACTAGCATCAATGAGCAGTTCTTC. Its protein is CASTSINEQFF.

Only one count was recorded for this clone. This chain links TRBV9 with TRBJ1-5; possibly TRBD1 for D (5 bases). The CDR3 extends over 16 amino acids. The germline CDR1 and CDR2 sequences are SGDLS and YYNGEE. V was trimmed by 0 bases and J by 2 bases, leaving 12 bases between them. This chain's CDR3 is CASSVGEGAGNQPQHF. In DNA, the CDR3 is TGTGCCAGCAGCGTAGGAGAAGGGGCAGGCAATCAGCCCCAGCATTTT.

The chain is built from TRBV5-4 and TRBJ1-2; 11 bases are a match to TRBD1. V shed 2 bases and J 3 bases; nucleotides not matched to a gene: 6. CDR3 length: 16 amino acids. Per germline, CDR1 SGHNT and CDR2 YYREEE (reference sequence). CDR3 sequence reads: CASSLPGQGAHYGYTF. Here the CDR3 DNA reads TGTGCCAGCAGCTTACCAGGACAGGGGGCACACTATGGCTACACCTTC.

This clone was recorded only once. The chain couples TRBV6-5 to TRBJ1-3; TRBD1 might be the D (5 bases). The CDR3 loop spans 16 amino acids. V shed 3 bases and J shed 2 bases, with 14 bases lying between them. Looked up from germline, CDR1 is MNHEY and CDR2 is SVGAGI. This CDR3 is CASSYFAAGPGNTIYF. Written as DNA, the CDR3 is TGTGCCAGCAGTTATTTTGCGGCAGGGCCTGGAAACACCATATATTTT.

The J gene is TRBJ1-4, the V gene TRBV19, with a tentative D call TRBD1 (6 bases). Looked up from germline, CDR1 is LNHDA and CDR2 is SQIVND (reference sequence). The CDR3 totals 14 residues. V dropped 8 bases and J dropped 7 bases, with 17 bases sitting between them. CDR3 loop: CASFRGGASEKLFF. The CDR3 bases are TGTGCCAGTTTCCGGGGGGGGGCAAGTGAAAAACTGTTTTTT.

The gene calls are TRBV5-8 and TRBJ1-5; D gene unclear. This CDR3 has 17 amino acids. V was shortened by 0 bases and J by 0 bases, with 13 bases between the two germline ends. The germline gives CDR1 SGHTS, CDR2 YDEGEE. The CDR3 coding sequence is TGTGCCAGCAGCTTGGAGTGGGCAGTGTTTAGCAATCAGCCCCAGCATTTT. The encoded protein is CASSLEWAVFSNQPQHF.

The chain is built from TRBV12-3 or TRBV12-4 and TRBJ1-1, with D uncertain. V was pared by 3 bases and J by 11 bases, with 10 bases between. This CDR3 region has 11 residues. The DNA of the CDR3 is TGTGCCAGCAGTTTGGGAGTGGCGGCTTTCTTT. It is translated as CASSLGVAAFF.

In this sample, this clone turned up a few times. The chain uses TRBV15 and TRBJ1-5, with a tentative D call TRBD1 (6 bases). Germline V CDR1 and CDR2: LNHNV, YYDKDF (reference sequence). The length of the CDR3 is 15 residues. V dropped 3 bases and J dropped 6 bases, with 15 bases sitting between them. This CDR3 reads CATSRVRGAGQPQHF. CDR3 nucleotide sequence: TGTGCCACCAGCAGGGTTCGGGGGGCGGGTCAGCCCCAGCATTTT.

In DNA form, the CDR3 reads TGCGCCAGCAGCCAAGCCGGGACTAGCATCCCAGAGCAGTTCTTC. The encoded protein is CASSQAGTSIPEQFF. The chain links TRBV4-3 to TRBJ2-1; 9 nucleotides agree with TRBD2. This CDR3 is built from 15 residues. Germline CDR1 and CDR2: LGHNA and YSLEER. J was trimmed by 10 bases and V by 1 base; bases with no gene match: 8.

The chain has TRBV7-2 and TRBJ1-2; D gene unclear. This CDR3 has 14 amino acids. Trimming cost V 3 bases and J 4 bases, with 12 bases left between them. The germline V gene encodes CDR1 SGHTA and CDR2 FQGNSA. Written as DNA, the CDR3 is TGTGCCAGCAGCTTTGGGAGGGATATCTATGGCTACACCTTC. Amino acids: CASSFGRDIYGYTF. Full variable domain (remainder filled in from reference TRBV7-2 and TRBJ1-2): GAGVSQSPSNKVTEKGKDVELRCDPISGHTALYWYRQSLGQGLEFLIYFQGNSAPDKSGLPSDRFSAERTGGSVSTLTIQRTQQEDSAVYLCASSFGRDIYGYTFGSGTRLTVV.

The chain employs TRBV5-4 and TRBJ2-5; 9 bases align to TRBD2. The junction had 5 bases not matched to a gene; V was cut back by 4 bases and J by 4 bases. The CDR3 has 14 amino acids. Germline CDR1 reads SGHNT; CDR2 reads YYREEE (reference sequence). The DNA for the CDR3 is TGTGCCAGCAGCCCCGGACTAGCGATAGAGACCCAGTACTTC. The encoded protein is CASSPGLAIETQYF.

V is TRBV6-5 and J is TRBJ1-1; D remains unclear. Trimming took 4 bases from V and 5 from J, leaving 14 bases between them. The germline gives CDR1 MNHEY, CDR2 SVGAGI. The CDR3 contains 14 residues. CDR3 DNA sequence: TGTGCCAGCAGTTCCGGTCGGGGTGGAACTGAAGCTTTCTTT. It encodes CASSSGRGGTEAFF.

The CDR3 region has the DNA TGTGCCAGCACTAGCGGGAGTCGGTACGAGCAGTACTTC. This sequence encodes CASTSGSRYEQYF. This chain uses TRBV27 with TRBJ2-7; 10 positions agree with TRBD2. Germline V gene sequence: CDR1 MNHEY, CDR2 SMNVEV (reference sequence). The junction had 4 bases not matched to a gene; V was cut back by 7 bases and J by 4 bases. The CDR3 is 13 amino acids.

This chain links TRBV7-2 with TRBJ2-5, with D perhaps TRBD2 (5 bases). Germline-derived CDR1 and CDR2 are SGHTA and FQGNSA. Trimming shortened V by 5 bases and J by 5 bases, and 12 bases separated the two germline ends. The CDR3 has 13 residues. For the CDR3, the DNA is TGTGCCAGCAGCCAGTGGGAGACGGAGACCCAGTACTTC. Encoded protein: CASSQWETETQYF.

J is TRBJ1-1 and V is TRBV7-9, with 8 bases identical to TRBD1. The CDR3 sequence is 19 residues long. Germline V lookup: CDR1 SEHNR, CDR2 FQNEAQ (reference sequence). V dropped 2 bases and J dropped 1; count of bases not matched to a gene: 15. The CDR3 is CASSLPLRGQVAWNTEAFF. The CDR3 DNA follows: TGTGCCAGCAGCTTACCCCTCAGGGGACAGGTGGCATGGAACACTGAAGCTTTCTTT.

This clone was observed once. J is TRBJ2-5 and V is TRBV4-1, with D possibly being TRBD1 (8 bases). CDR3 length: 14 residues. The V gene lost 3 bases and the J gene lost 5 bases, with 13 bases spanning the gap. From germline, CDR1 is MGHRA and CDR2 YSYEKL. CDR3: CASSHTGGGETQYF. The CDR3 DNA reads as TGCGCCAGCAGCCACACAGGGGGGGGTGAGACCCAGTACTTC.

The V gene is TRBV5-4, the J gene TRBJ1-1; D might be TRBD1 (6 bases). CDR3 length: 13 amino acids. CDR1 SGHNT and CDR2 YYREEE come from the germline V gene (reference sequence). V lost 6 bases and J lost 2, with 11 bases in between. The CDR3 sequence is CASNLQGNTEAFF. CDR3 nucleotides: TGTGCCAGCAACCTACAGGGTAACACTGAAGCTTTCTTT. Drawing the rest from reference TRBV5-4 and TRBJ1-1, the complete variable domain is ETGVTQSPTHLIKTRGQQVTLRCSSQSGHNTVSWYQQALGQGPQFIFQYYREEENGRGNFPPRFSGLQFPNYSSELNVNALELDDSALYLCASNLQGNTEAFFGQGTRLTVV.

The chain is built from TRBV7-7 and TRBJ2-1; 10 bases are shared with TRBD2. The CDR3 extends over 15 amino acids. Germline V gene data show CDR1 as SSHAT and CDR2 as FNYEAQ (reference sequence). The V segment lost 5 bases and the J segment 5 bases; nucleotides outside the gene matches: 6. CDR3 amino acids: CASSPSGRADNEQFF. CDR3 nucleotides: TGTGCCAGCAGCCCGAGCGGGAGGGCCGACAATGAGCAGTTCTTC.

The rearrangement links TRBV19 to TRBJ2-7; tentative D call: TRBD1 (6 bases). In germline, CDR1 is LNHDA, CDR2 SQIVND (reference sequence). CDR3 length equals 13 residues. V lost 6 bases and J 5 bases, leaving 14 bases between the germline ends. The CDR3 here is CASSRRGFHEQYF. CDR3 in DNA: TGTGCCAGTAGCCGAAGGGGGTTCCACGAGCAGTACTTC.

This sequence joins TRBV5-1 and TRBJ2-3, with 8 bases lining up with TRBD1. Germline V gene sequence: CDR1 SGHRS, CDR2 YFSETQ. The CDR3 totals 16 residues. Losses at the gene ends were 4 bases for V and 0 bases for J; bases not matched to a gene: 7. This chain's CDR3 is CASSPRTGRSTDTQYF. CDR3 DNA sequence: TGCGCCAGCAGCCCCCGGACAGGGCGGAGCACAGATACGCAGTATTTT.

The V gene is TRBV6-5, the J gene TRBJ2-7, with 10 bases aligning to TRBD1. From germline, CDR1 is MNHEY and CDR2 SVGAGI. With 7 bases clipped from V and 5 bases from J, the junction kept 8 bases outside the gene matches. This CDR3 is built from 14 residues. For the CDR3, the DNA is TGTGCCAGCATCGGGACAGGGGTAAGCCACGAGCAGTACGTC. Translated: CASIGTGVSHEQYV.

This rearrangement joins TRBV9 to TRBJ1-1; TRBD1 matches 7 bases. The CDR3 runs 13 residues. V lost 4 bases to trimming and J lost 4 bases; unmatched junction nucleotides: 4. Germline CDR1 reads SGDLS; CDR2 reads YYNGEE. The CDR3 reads CASSQSGGTEAFF. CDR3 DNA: TGTGCCAGCAGCCAATCAGGGGGCACTGAAGCTTTCTTT. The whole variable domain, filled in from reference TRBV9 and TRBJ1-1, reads DSGVTQTPKHLITATGQRVTLRCSPRSGDLSVYWYQQSLDQGLQFLIQYYNGEERAKGNILERFSAQQFPDLHSELNLSSLELGDSALYFCASSQSGGTEAFFGQGTRLTVV.

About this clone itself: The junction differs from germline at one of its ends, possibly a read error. CDR3 nucleotide sequence: TGTGCCAACAGTGAAGGGCTTCACGGGGGGGAAAAACTGTTTTTT. It is translated as CANSEGLHGGEKLFF. This sequence joins TRBV2 and TRBJ1-4, with D possibly matching TRBD1 (5 bases). The germline V gene encodes CDR1 SNHLY and CDR2 FYNNEI. The CDR3 has 15 amino acids.

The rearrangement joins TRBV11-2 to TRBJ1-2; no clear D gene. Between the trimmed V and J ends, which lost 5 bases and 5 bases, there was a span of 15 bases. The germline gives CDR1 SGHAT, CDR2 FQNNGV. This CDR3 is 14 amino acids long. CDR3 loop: CASSRDTYSYGYTF. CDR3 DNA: TGTGCCAGCAGCCGAGATACATACAGTTATGGCTACACCTTC.

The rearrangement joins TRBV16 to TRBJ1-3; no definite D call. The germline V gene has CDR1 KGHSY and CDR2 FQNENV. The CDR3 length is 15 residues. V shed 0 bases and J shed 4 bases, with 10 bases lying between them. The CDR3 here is CASSQSPGAGNTIYF. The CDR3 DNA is TGTGCCAGCAGCCAATCCCCGGGAGCGGGAAACACCATATATTTT.

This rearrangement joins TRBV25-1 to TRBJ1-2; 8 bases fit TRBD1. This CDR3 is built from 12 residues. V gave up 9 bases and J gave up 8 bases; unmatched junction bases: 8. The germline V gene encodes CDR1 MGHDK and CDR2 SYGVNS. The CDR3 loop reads CASRQGTEGYTF. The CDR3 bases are TGTGCCAGTAGACAGGGGACAGAAGGCTACACCTTC.

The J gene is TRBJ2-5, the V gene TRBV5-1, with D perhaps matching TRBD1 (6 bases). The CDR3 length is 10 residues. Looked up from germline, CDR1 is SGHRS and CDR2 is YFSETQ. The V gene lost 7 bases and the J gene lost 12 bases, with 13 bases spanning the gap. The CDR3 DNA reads TGCGCCAGCGGGGGCGCCGATAAGTACTTC. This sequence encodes CASGGADKYF.